The 21 T cell receptor beta chains given below trace back to one sample, sequenced in a study of T cells in Graves' hyperthyroidism and ophthalmopathy. Amplification targeted TCR beta CDR3 regions from RNA transcripts. The HTBI primer set served for first-round RT-PCR of the TCR CDR3. TCRdb itself ran the multiplex PCR reads through MiXCR, one entry per CDR3 protein. The sample shows 400,000 or so distinct CDR3 sequences, over 12% of them seen only once. Source material: blood. All receptors come from a man between 45 and 60 years old with Graves' ophthalmopathy.

This clonotype was detected ten times or more. The chain has TRBV12-3 or TRBV12-4 and TRBJ1-1; TRBD1 might be the D (6 bases). This CDR3 has 13 amino acids. V was trimmed by 10 bases and J by 1 base, leaving 13 bases between them. This chain's CDR3 is CATSDRPNTEAFF. The CDR3 DNA sequence: TGTGCCACCAGCGACAGGCCGAACACTGAAGCTTTCTTT.

V and J are TRBV19 and TRBJ2-6, with 10 bases that match TRBD2. The germline V gene has CDR1 LNHDA and CDR2 SQIVND (reference sequence). CDR3 length: 19 residues. The CDR3 DNA reads TGTGCGACTACTAACACCCGGCTAGCGGGAGAGGGTGGGGCCAACGTCCTGACTTTC. Protein: CATTNTRLAGEGGANVLTF.

With regard to this clonotype: A single base separates this from a much larger clone, so it may be a read error. The chain carries TRBV27 and TRBJ2-5; the match to TRBD2 covers 9 bases. The end of the DNA fits TRBJ2-1 better, so the J call may be wrong. Per germline, CDR1 MNHEY and CDR2 SMNVEV (reference sequence). The CDR3 runs to 14 residues. CDR3 sequence reads: CASSSTSGEETQFF. The CDR3 coding sequence is TGTGCCAGCAGTTCGACTAGCGGTGAAGAGACCCAGTTCTTC.

The V and J genes are TRBV19 and TRBJ1-5; D gene uncertain. Germline values: CDR1 LNHDA, CDR2 SQIVND (reference sequence). The CDR3 covers 13 residues. Trimming stripped 0 bases from V and 7 bases from J, with 7 bases between. For the CDR3, the DNA is TGTGCCAGTAGTATAGAAGGGTCCCAGCCCCAGCATTTT. Its protein is CASSIEGSQPQHF.

This chain uses TRBV6-1 with TRBJ1-6; D uncertain. V was clipped by 0 bases and J by 10 bases, with 13 bases between them. The germline V gene has CDR1 MNHNS and CDR2 SASEGT. CDR3 length equals 15 residues. The CDR3 spells CASSEAPGIGSPLHF. CDR3 bases: TGTGCCAGCAGTGAAGCGCCGGGTATTGGCTCACCCCTCCACTTT.

This clonotype was observed many times. The genes are TRBV5-1 and TRBJ2-7; 10 positions agree with TRBD1. The germline CDR1 and CDR2 sequences are SGHRS and YFSETQ. Unmatched junction bases numbered 9, after V lost 3 bases and J lost 3 bases. The CDR3 is made up of 16 amino acids. CDR3 nucleotide sequence: TGCGCCAGCAGCTCATTAGTTGGGACAGGGGTCTACGAGCAGTACTTC. Amino acid sequence: CASSSLVGTGVYEQYF.

This clonotype came up many times. The V gene is TRBV20-1, the J gene TRBJ2-7; TRBD2 matches at 10 bases. J lost 3 bases, V lost 2 bases, and 4 bases had no gene match. Per germline, CDR1 DFQATT and CDR2 SNEGSKA (reference sequence). There are 14 residues in the CDR3. The CDR3: CSARLAGVGYEQYF. In DNA, the CDR3 is TGCAGTGCTAGACTAGCGGGAGTAGGCTACGAGCAGTACTTC.

The chain links TRBV19 to TRBJ2-5; 9 bases fit TRBD2. V lost 6 bases, J lost 5 bases, and 4 bases stayed unmatched. Germline values: CDR1 LNHDA, CDR2 SQIVND (reference sequence). The CDR3 runs 13 residues. The CDR3 region is CASRRGLAETQYF. The DNA of the CDR3 is TGTGCCAGTAGGAGGGGACTAGCTGAGACCCAGTACTTC.

At least ten counts were recorded for this clonotype. The chain recombines TRBV6-6 with TRBJ2-7; the D call may be TRBD1 or TRBD2 (7 bases each). Germline assignment: CDR1 MNHNY and CDR2 SVGAGI (reference sequence). V was cut by 2 bases and J by 2 bases, with 16 bases left in between. The CDR3 consists of 16 residues. CDR3 DNA sequence: TGTGCCAGCAGTTACCCGAGCGGGACAGAGGCCTACGAGCAGTACTTC. This sequence encodes CASSYPSGTEAYEQYF.

The sample holds many counts of this clonotype. The CDR3 protein is CASSSVGTGSYEQYF. The CDR3 DNA reads as TGTGCCAGCAGTTCCGTCGGGACGGGCTCCTACGAGCAGTACTTC. The rearrangement joins TRBV12-3 or TRBV12-4 to TRBJ2-7; D is possibly TRBD1 or TRBD2 (5 bases each). The CDR3 runs to 15 residues. Trimming took 4 bases from V and 0 from J, leaving 13 bases between them.

This clonotype appeared many times. The chain recombines TRBV6-1 with TRBJ2-1; possible D gene TRBD2, 5 bases. Germline-derived CDR1 and CDR2 are MNHNS and SASEGT. V dropped 5 bases and J dropped 8 bases, with 19 bases sitting between them. The CDR3 runs 15 residues. In nucleotides, the CDR3 is TGTGCCAGCAGTTCCCGCATCGGACTGTCGGATGAGCAGTTCTTC. This codes for CASSSRIGLSDEQFF.

The J gene is TRBJ1-2, the V gene TRBV4-2; D remains ambiguous. Trimming took off 1 base at V and 2 bases at J, with 8 bases between the two ends. This CDR3 has 14 amino acids. CDR1 LGHNA and CDR2 YNFKEQ come from the germline V gene. The CDR3 region is CASSQGIQNYGYTF. CDR3 nucleotide sequence: TGTGCCAGCAGCCAAGGAATACAGAACTATGGCTACACCTTC.

At least ten counts were recorded for this clonotype. The rearrangement links TRBV28 to TRBJ1-1; possibly TRBD1 for D (5 bases). Germline V lookup: CDR1 MDHEN, CDR2 SYDVKM. Trimming stripped 5 bases from V and 5 bases from J, with 15 bases between. CDR3 size: 14 residues. CDR3 amino acids: CASSPQGLATEAFF. As DNA, the CDR3 is TGTGCCAGCAGTCCTCAGGGTCTCGCGACTGAAGCTTTCTTT.

The sample holds many counts of this clonotype. The chain couples TRBV2 to TRBJ1-1; D may be TRBD1 (5 bases). This CDR3 region has 13 residues. The germline V and J ends were trimmed by 6 bases and 1 base, with 9 bases remaining between them. The V gene's germline CDR1 is SNHLY and CDR2 FYNNEI. This chain's CDR3 is CASRQDQNTEAFF. The CDR3 coding sequence is TGTGCCAGCAGACAGGATCAGAACACTGAAGCTTTCTTT.

The CDR3, as DNA: TGTGCCAGCAGCCTCGTTGGGGAATGGGGTTCTGGGGCCAACGTCCTGACTTTC. It encodes CASSLVGEWGSGANVLTF. This chain uses TRBV7-2 with TRBJ2-6; D unclear. In germline, CDR1 is SGHTA, CDR2 FQGNSA. V lost 5 bases, J lost 1 base, and 18 bases lay in between. There are 18 residues in the CDR3.

The V gene is TRBV7-9, the J gene TRBJ2-1; 10 bases agree with TRBD2. V gave up 1 base and J gave up 10 bases; unmatched junction bases: 10. CDR1 and CDR2 from the germline V gene are SEHNR and FQNEAQ (reference sequence). The CDR3 loop spans 16 amino acids. Here the CDR3 DNA reads TGTGCCAGCAGCTTAGTTTCGCTAGCGGGAGTGGGCGAGCAGTTCTTC. Amino acids: CASSLVSLAGVGEQFF.

Remarks on this clonotype: A read error is possible here, since a much larger clone lies one base away. The rearrangement links TRBV13 to TRBJ2-7; 8 bases are shared with TRBD2. The CDR3 is 13 residues long. Germline trimming cut 5 bases from V and 3 bases from J; bases unmatched to any gene: 3. Germline values: CDR1 PRHDT, CDR2 FYEKMQ (reference sequence). DNA for the CDR3: TGTGCCAGCAGCCGGGGGGGTGTCTACGAGCAGTACTTC. This codes for CASSRGGVYEQYF.

This clonotype was recorded a few times. The chain uses TRBV10-3 and TRBJ2-5, with 10 bases lining up with TRBD2. CDR1 ENHRY and CDR2 SYGVKD come from the germline V gene. The CDR3 has 14 residues. J gave up 5 bases and V 10 bases, and 10 bases lay outside the gene matches. The CDR3 sequence is CASSSGRSTETQYF. CDR3 nucleotides: TGTGCCAGCTCTAGCGGGAGAAGTACCGAGACCCAGTACTTC.

This clonotype was found many times. The V gene is TRBV2, the J gene TRBJ2-6; 8 positions match TRBD1. The CDR3 runs to 15 residues. Germline V gives CDR1 SNHLY, CDR2 FYNNEI. V shed 8 bases, J shed 0 bases, and the junction held 3 bases outside the gene matches. The CDR3 nucleotides are TGTGCCAGCGCGGGACAGGACTCTGGGGCCAACGTCCTGACTTTC. Its protein product is CASAGQDSGANVLTF.

This clonotype was seen many times. The chain has TRBV3-1 and TRBJ2-4, with D possibly being TRBD1 or TRBD2 (5 bases each). Germline CDR1 and CDR2: LGHDT and YNNKEL (reference sequence). The CDR3 has 14 amino acids. V shed 4 bases and J shed 7 bases, with 14 bases lying between them. CDR3: CASSRLGERNIQYF. DNA of the CDR3: TGTGCCAGCAGCCGGTTGGGGGAGCGGAACATTCAGTACTTC.

Many counts were recorded for this clonotype. The genes are TRBV6-1 and TRBJ2-5; D perhaps matches TRBD1 (7 bases). This CDR3 region has 13 residues. Trimming removed 5 bases from V and 3 bases from J, with 10 bases in between. Germline CDR1 reads MNHNS; CDR2 reads SASEGT. The CDR3 nucleotides are TGTGCCAGCAGTCGCGGGACAGAAGAGACCCAGTACTTC. Protein product: CASSRGTEETQYF.